Below, 29 T cell receptor beta chains from the same sample are listed, as sequenced in a study of T cell responses to AZD1222 COVID-19 vaccine. Assay: immunoSEQ multiplex PCR; the TCRdb copy retains only in-frame clones and omits some. The repertoire consists of about 150,000 clones, with just over 90% occurring once and the leading ten covering about 1.6%. The sample consisted of peripheral blood, taken on day 0 of AZD1222 vaccination. The receptors shown here come from an adult in good health.

The chain has TRBV21-1 and TRBJ2-1; the table names TRBD2, a call not compared with the DNA. TRBV21-1 is labeled a pseudogene. The CDR3 is made up of 19 amino acids. CDR3 region: CASSKAIGDSGGALNEQFF. The CDR3 DNA reads TGTGCCAGCAGCAAAGCTATAGGGGATAGCGGGGGGGCGTTGAATGAGCAGTTCTTC.

This clone was detected only once. The V call is TRBV28, the J call TRBJ2-7; D unresolved. Per the germline V gene, CDR1 is MDHEN and CDR2 is SYDVKM. This CDR3 is built from 14 residues. The germline V and J ends were trimmed by 2 bases and 1 base, with 9 bases remaining between them. The CDR3 spells CASSLMLGSYEQYF. The CDR3 nucleotides are TGTGCCAGCAGTTTAATGCTGGGATCCTACGAGCAGTACTTC.

This clone has only a few counts. This chain uses TRBV6-5 with TRBJ2-3; D might be TRBD1 or TRBD2, each matching 6 bases. V was pared by 6 bases and J by 6 bases, with 19 bases between. Germline CDR1 MNHEY, CDR2 SVGAGI. This CDR3 is built from 15 residues. This chain's CDR3 is CASSPTEGGPDTQYF. The CDR3 nucleotides read TGTGCCAGCAGCCCCACCGAAGGGGGGCCGGATACGCAGTATTTT.

The V call is TRBV7-9, the J call TRBJ1-5; no definite D call. The CDR3 is 15 amino acids. V was shortened by 5 bases and J by 6 bases, with 17 bases between the two germline ends. Germline V gene sequence: CDR1 SEHNR, CDR2 FQNEAQ (reference sequence). The CDR3 reads CASSTGQFDGQPQHF. Here the CDR3 DNA reads TGTGCCAGCAGCACCGGGCAGTTTGATGGTCAGCCCCAGCATTTT.

In this sample, this clone turned up many times. The chain has TRBV5-1 and TRBJ2-1, with TRBD2 matching 10 bases. CDR1 and CDR2 from the germline V gene are SGHRS and YFSETQ. The junction had 7 bases not matched to a gene; V was cut back by 0 bases and J by 7 bases. The CDR3 is made up of 16 amino acids. Here the CDR3 reads CASSLAPSGGRNEQFF. The DNA of the CDR3 is TGCGCCAGCAGCTTGGCCCCTAGCGGGGGAAGGAATGAGCAGTTCTTC.

The chain recombines TRBV7-9 with TRBJ1-2; possibly TRBD1 for D (5 bases). Germline V gives CDR1 SEHNR, CDR2 FQNEAQ (reference sequence). This CDR3 region has 14 residues. Trimming took 4 bases from V and 2 from J, leaving 11 bases between them. The CDR3 here is CASSWEGINYGYTF. CDR3 sequence (DNA): TGTGCCAGCAGCTGGGAGGGGATCAACTATGGCTACACCTTC. Supplemented by reference TRBV7-9 and TRBJ1-2, the full variable domain reads DTGVSQNPRHKITKRGQNVTFRCDPISEHNRLYWYRQTLGQGPEFLTYFQNEAQLEKSRLLSDRFSAERPKGSFSTLEIQRTEQGDSAMYLCASSWEGINYGYTFGSGTRLTVV.

The chain uses TRBV24-1 and TRBJ2-3; D call uncertain. Per the germline V gene, CDR1 is KGHDR and CDR2 is SFDVKD. The CDR3 runs to 11 residues. V gave up 3 bases and J gave up 14 bases, with 11 bases separating them. The DNA of the CDR3 is TGTGCCACCAGTGATCCACAGTGGTGGTATTTT. It codes for CATSDPQWWYF.

The CDR3 loop reads CASSPMSDLPQETQYF. CDR3 bases: TGTGCCAGCTCACCAATGAGCGACCTCCCACAAGAGACCCAGTACTTC. This chain joins TRBV18 and TRBJ2-5; D call uncertain. Trimming removed 2 bases at V and 2 bases at J, with 15 bases between. The CDR3 consists of 16 residues. The germline CDR1 and CDR2 sequences are KGHSH and LQKENI.

The J gene is TRBJ2-5, the V gene TRBV5-1, with a tentative D call TRBD2 (6 bases). Between the trimmed V and J ends, which lost 2 bases and 2 bases, there was a span of 13 bases. Germline lookup yields CDR1 SGHRS and CDR2 YFSETQ. This CDR3 region has 15 residues. The CDR3 nucleotides read TGCGCCAGCAGCTTTAACTGGGGGACTCAAGAGACCCAGTACTTC. Amino acid sequence: CASSFNWGTQETQYF. Full variable domain (remainder filled in from reference TRBV5-1 and TRBJ2-5): KAGVTQTPRYLIKTRGQQVTLSCSPISGHRSVSWYQQTPGQGLQFLFEYFSETQRNKGNFPGRFSGRQFSNSRSEMNVSTLELGDSALYLCASSFNWGTQETQYFGPGTRLLVL.

The V call is TRBV7-8, the J call TRBJ1-1; no definite D call. The CDR3 is made up of 13 amino acids. Trimming left V 1 base short and J 3 bases short, with 6 bases between. CDR1 and CDR2 from the germline V gene are SGHVS and FQNEAQ. This CDR3 is CASSLGSHTEAFF. CDR3 DNA sequence: TGTGCCAGCAGCTTAGGGTCCCACACTGAAGCTTTCTTT.

The chain links TRBV6-5 to TRBJ1-1, with 8 bases identical to TRBD1. The CDR3 loop spans 13 amino acids. In germline, CDR1 is MNHEY, CDR2 SVGAGI. V gave up 7 bases and J gave up 5 bases; unmatched junction bases: 6. The CDR3 DNA sequence: TGTGCCAGCACCTACCAGGGGGCGACTGAAGCTTTCTTT. Protein sequence: CASTYQGATEAFF.

V and J are TRBV28 and TRBJ2-7; unclear D gene. The CDR3 covers 11 residues. V lost 5 bases, J lost 4 bases, and 6 bases lay in between. Germline CDR1 and CDR2: MDHEN and SYDVKM. This chain's CDR3 is CASSHDYEQYF. CDR3 DNA sequence: TGTGCCAGCAGTCACGATTACGAGCAGTACTTC.

The chain uses TRBV27 and TRBJ2-7, with no clear D. This CDR3 is built from 13 residues. The germline V and J ends were trimmed by 3 bases and 3 bases, with 9 bases remaining between them. Germline assignment: CDR1 MNHEY and CDR2 SMNVEV (reference sequence). CDR3 DNA sequence: TGTGCCAGCAGTTTGTATGGTGGCTACGAGCAGTACTTC. It is translated as CASSLYGGYEQYF.

J is TRBJ1-6 and V is TRBV2, with D unresolved. V was trimmed by 7 bases and J by 5 bases, leaving 12 bases between them. The CDR3 is made up of 14 amino acids. Germline V gene data show CDR1 as SNHLY and CDR2 as FYNNEI. CDR3 nucleotides: TGTGCCAGCAATACCCCGCTCAATAATTCACCCCTCCACTTT. Translation: CASNTPLNNSPLHF. The full variable domain, rest sourced from reference TRBV2 and TRBJ1-6, is EPEVTQTPSHQVTQMGQEVILRCVPISNHLYFYWYRQILGQKVEFLVSFYNNEISEKSEIFDDQFSVERPDGSNFTLKIRSTKLEDSAMYFCASNTPLNNSPLHFGNGTRLTVT.

The rearrangement uses TRBV9 and TRBJ1-3, with D uncertain. Per germline, CDR1 SGDLS and CDR2 YYNGEE. Trimming pared 3 bases from V and 2 bases from J, leaving 18 bases between. The length of the CDR3 is 17 residues. The CDR3 DNA is TGTGCCAGCAGCGCCTACCAAAAGGACTTACCTGGAAACACCATATATTTT. Translated, it gives CASSAYQKDLPGNTIYF. Full variable domain (remainder filled in from reference TRBV9 and TRBJ1-3): DSGVTQTPKHLITATGQRVTLRCSPRSGDLSVYWYQQSLDQGLQFLIQYYNGEERAKGNILERFSAQQFPDLHSELNLSSLELGDSALYFCASSAYQKDLPGNTIYFGEGSWLTVV.

The rearrangement links TRBV7-9 to TRBJ2-3; D is perhaps TRBD2 (6 bases). The CDR3 is made up of 15 amino acids. V lost 5 bases, J lost 5 bases, and 17 bases lay in between. Germline loops: CDR1 SEHNR, CDR2 FQNEAQ (reference sequence). CDR3 residues: CASSTGRTTIDTQYF. CDR3 in DNA: TGTGCCAGCAGCACAGGCCGGACTACCATAGATACGCAGTATTTT.

This chain links TRBV18 with TRBJ1-1; D is uncertain. CDR1 is KGHSH, CDR2 LQKENI, per germline. V lost 3 bases and J 4 bases, leaving 9 bases between the germline ends. This CDR3 region has 13 residues. The CDR3 is CASSPTTATEAFF. The CDR3 DNA sequence: TGTGCCAGCTCACCGACAACAGCCACTGAAGCTTTCTTT.

This clone was detected once. CDR3 in DNA: TGTGCCGTCTCTGGGGGGGGGAAACAGCCCCAGCATTTT. Translation gives CAVSGGGKQPQHF. The chain joins TRBV19 to TRBJ1-5, with D possibly being TRBD1 (5 bases). CDR1 and CDR2 from the germline V gene are LNHDA and SQIVND (reference sequence). This CDR3 is 13 amino acids long. V was pared by 11 bases and J by 7 bases, with 18 bases between. The whole variable domain, remainder taken from reference TRBV19 and TRBJ1-5, is DGGITQSPKYLFRKEGQNVTLSCEQNLNHDAMYWYRQDPGQGLRLIYYSQIVNDFQKGDIAEGYSVSREKKESFPLTVTSAQKNPTAFYLCAVSGGGKQPQHFGDGTRLSIL.

The chain employs TRBV18 and TRBJ2-2; the D gene could be TRBD1 or TRBD2 (6 bases each). Germline values: CDR1 KGHSH, CDR2 LQKENI. The CDR3 is made up of 16 amino acids. V was trimmed by 2 bases and J by 6 bases, leaving 16 bases between them. The CDR3 DNA reads as TGTGCCAGCTCACCAGGGATCGGGGGCAATCCCGGGGAGCTGTTTTTT. It codes for CASSPGIGGNPGELFF.

This chain uses TRBV28 with TRBJ1-2; D gene uncertain. V dropped 2 bases and J dropped 4 bases, with 5 bases sitting between them. The CDR3 has 12 residues. Germline V gene sequence: CDR1 MDHEN, CDR2 SYDVKM. CDR3 nucleotides: TGTGCCAGCAGTTTAGTTTCCTATGGCTACACCTTC. Its protein product is CASSLVSYGYTF.

This clone has just a few counts. The rearrangement uses TRBV7-8 and TRBJ1-4, with a tentative D call TRBD1 (5 bases). The ends were cut back, 5 bases at V and 0 bases at J, with 16 bases in the middle. CDR1 and CDR2 from the germline V gene are SGHVS and FQNEAQ. This CDR3 region has 17 residues. The CDR3 DNA follows: TGTGCCAGCAGCAGCAGGGTATTGAGTCCAACTAATGAAAAACTGTTTTTT. Amino acids: CASSSRVLSPTNEKLFF. Based on the CDR3 plus reference TRBV7-8 and TRBJ1-4, the full variable domain is GAGVSQSPRYKVAKRGQDVALRCDPISGHVSLFWYQQALGQGPEFLTYFQNEAQLDKSGLPSDRFFAERPEGSVSTLKIQRTQQEDSAVYLCASSSRVLSPTNEKLFFGSGTQLSVL.

This clone was counted once. The chain employs TRBV15 and TRBJ1-1; maybe TRBD1 (5 bases). Germline V gene lookup returns CDR1 LNHNV and CDR2 YYDKDF (reference sequence). The V and J ends lost 7 bases and 1 base respectively, with 16 bases between them. This CDR3 comprises 15 residues. CDR3 nucleotide sequence: TGTGCCACCACCCCGGGGCATTCCAAGAACACTGAAGCTTTCTTT. It is translated as CATTPGHSKNTEAFF.

This clone was picked up one time. The chain joins TRBV5-1 to TRBJ1-4; 12 nucleotides match TRBD1. Germline V CDR1 and CDR2: SGHRS, YFSETQ. This CDR3 has 18 amino acids. V lost 1 base and J lost 5; bases outside the gene matches: 9. CDR3 in DNA: TGCGCCAGCAGCTTGACCGGGACAGGGGGCCCTCTAAATGAAAAACTGTTTTTT. Amino acid sequence: CASSLTGTGGPLNEKLFF.

The chain combines TRBV4-1 with TRBJ1-2; D perhaps matches TRBD1 (5 bases). Trimming removed 3 bases from V and 4 bases from J, with 21 bases in between. Germline V gene lookup returns CDR1 MGHRA and CDR2 YSYEKL. The CDR3 loop spans 17 amino acids. The CDR3 nucleotides are TGCGCCAGCAGCCAGCTACCGGGACGCACCCCCCCCTATGGCTACACCTTC. Translated, it gives CASSQLPGRTPPYGYTF.

V is TRBV24-1 and J is TRBJ2-7; D possibly matches TRBD1 or TRBD2 (6 bases each). CDR1 KGHDR and CDR2 SFDVKD come from the germline V gene. V lost 8 bases to trimming and J lost 7 bases, with 17 bases between them. This CDR3 is built from 13 residues. The CDR3 spells CATKARIGGEQYF. CDR3 bases: TGTGCCACCAAGGCCAGGATAGGGGGGGAGCAGTACTTC.

This clone was seen a single time. The chain links TRBV19 to TRBJ2-3; TRBD2 matches 7 bases. From germline, CDR1 is LNHDA and CDR2 SQIVND (reference sequence). This CDR3 is built from 14 residues. The J segment lost 3 bases and the V segment lost 4 bases, leaving 4 bases of the junction unmatched. CDR3 in amino acids: CASSTGLGTDTQYF. The CDR3 DNA reads as TGTGCCAGTAGTACTGGACTAGGGACAGATACGCAGTATTTT.

This clone was counted a single time. The chain joins TRBV28 to TRBJ1-5, with no clear D. Between the trimmed V and J ends, which lost 6 bases and 3 bases, there was a span of 12 bases. The CDR3 spans 14 residues. Per the germline V gene, CDR1 is MDHEN and CDR2 is SYDVKM. CDR3 DNA: TGTGCCAGCAGGAAAAATCGGTCCAATCAGCCCCAGCATTTT. It encodes CASRKNRSNQPQHF.

V gene TRBV4-1 combines with J gene TRBJ2-2; TRBD2 agrees at 8 bases. The CDR3 sequence is 17 residues long. Germline trimming cut 0 bases from V and 5 bases from J; bases unmatched to any gene: 8. Germline loops: CDR1 MGHRA, CDR2 YSYEKL. CDR3 amino acids: CASSQEWRGVGTGELFF. CDR3 sequence (DNA): TGCGCCAGCAGCCAAGAATGGCGGGGGGTCGGTACCGGGGAGCTGTTTTTT.

This chain links TRBV4-1 with TRBJ1-5, with 7 positions matching TRBD1. V was clipped by 1 base and J by 3 bases; unmatched bases: 3. The V gene's germline CDR1 is MGHRA and CDR2 YSYEKL. This CDR3 contains 15 residues. CDR3 protein: CASSQGQGNNQPQHF. For the CDR3, the DNA is TGCGCCAGCAGCCAAGGACAGGGAAACAATCAGCCCCAGCATTTT.